This is a list of T cell receptor beta chains from one sample in a study of neurological immune-mediated disorders. TCRdb re-called the 5' RACE reads through MiXCR, storing one row per CDR3 protein. The sample contains about 55,000 distinct CDR3 sequences, 4% of which appear only once. The specimen sequenced was CD4+ T cells from blood. The receptors originated from a woman in her forties with multiple sclerosis. Each CDR3 is given without its conserved first and last residue.

J gene	V gene	CDR3 protein
TRBJ1-1	TRBV11-2	ASSRGRRNTEAF
TRBJ1-6	TRBV15	ATSRDRSQGGNSPLH
TRBJ2-3	TRBV18	ASSPRIFTDTQY
TRBJ2-7	TRBV15	ATSLGEGSYEQY
TRBJ1-1	TRBV5-1	ASSLSGGGSSEAF
TRBJ2-7	TRBV6-5	ASSYSGAASYEQY
TRBJ2-4	TRBV18	ASSPRVSGDIQY
TRBJ2-1	TRBV18	ASSPPSQGRESYNEQF
TRBJ2-1	TRBV20-1	SVTRTSGGNEQF
TRBJ2-3	TRBV5-1	ASSNGGSTDTQY
TRBJ2-7	TRBV29-1	SVTQGVGDEQY
TRBJ2-3	TRBV5-1	ASSHGQGTTDTQY
TRBJ2-7	TRBV5-1	ASSLARSYEQY
TRBJ1-6	TRBV3-1	ASSQGGQNSPLH
TRBJ1-3	TRBV27	ASSYTGQLSGNTIY
TRBJ2-4	TRBV29-1	SGRSWQGSNVDIQY
TRBJ2-2	TRBV20-1	SEGLRPHTGELF
TRBJ2-7	TRBV7-2	ASSPMGGVSHEQY
TRBJ2-3	TRBV15	ATSRDFDTQY
TRBJ2-7	TRBV4-2	ASSFRTSGYEQY
TRBJ2-1	TRBV6-1	ASSKDRAGYNEQF
TRBJ2-3	TRBV7-9	ASSLDGGADTQY
TRBJ2-3	TRBV9	ASSLGLAGYTDTQY
TRBJ2-3	TRBV12-3/TRBV12-4	ARSRTGADTQY
TRBJ1-2	TRBV4-2	ASSPTSGGAGGYT
TRBJ1-5	TRBV6-6	ASSSKGQGRVWSNQPQH
TRBJ2-5	TRBV7-8	ASSLAQYQETQY
TRBJ1-5	TRBV5-1	ASSPDGHSNQPQH
TRBJ1-4	TRBV7-3	ASSFGPGEKLF
TRBJ1-1	TRBV20-1	SARGQTNTEAF
TRBJ1-5	TRBV30	AWSPTGGDSNQPQH
TRBJ1-2	TRBV10-3	AISGGVISDGYT
TRBJ2-1	TRBV20-1	SALPQGRNYNEQF
TRBJ2-7	TRBV6-1	ASRDNSQSSYEQY
TRBJ2-1	TRBV10-3	AISYRGGNNEQF
TRBJ1-1	TRBV5-6	ASSLALRMGQPF